One and the same sample provided the 23 T cell receptor beta chains below, sequenced in a study of cytomegalovirus exposure and HLA in healthy donors. PCR amplification relied on 60 Vbeta primers (plus 13 Jbeta primers). Measured with immunoSEQ multiplex PCR; TCRdb has only the in-frame clones, and not every one. The sample includes some 150,000 clones. What was sequenced was PBMCs. The source is a woman between 18 and 29 years old in good health and CMV-seropositive.

The gene calls are TRBV27 and TRBJ2-1; 12 nucleotides agree with TRBD2. The CDR3 covers 15 residues. Germline V lookup: CDR1 MNHEY, CDR2 SMNVEV (reference sequence). Germline trimming cut 5 bases from V and 5 bases from J; bases unmatched to any gene: 4. The CDR3 sequence: CASSGLAGGNNEQFF. The CDR3 DNA reads as TGTGCCAGCAGTGGCCTAGCGGGAGGGAACAATGAGCAGTTCTTC.

The rearrangement joins TRBV27 to TRBJ2-5, with 7 bases aligning to TRBD2. The germline V gene encodes CDR1 MNHEY and CDR2 SMNVEV (reference sequence). V shed 5 bases, J shed 5 bases, and the junction held 8 bases outside the gene matches. The CDR3 is 14 amino acids. CDR3 loop: CASSPGLPSETQYF. The CDR3 DNA reads TGTGCCAGCAGTCCGGGACTACCGTCGGAGACCCAGTACTTC.

The V gene is TRBV7-2, the J gene TRBJ2-3; 7 nucleotides match TRBD2. This CDR3 contains 17 residues. Germline CDR1 and CDR2: SGHTA and FQGNSA. The J segment lost 2 bases and the V segment lost 3 bases, leaving 11 bases of the junction unmatched. The CDR3 loop is CASSFETSRPYTDTQYF. Written as DNA, the CDR3 is TGTGCCAGCAGCTTTGAGACTAGCCGCCCGTACACAGATACGCAGTATTTT.

V usage is TRBV5-1 and J usage is TRBJ1-1, with TRBD1 matching 8 bases. The CDR3 sequence is 15 residues long. Germline CDR1 is SGHRS and CDR2 is YFSETQ. With V trimmed by 1 base and J by 1 base, 3 bases remained unmatched. CDR3 sequence reads: CASSLWTGPNTEAFF. The DNA of the CDR3 is TGCGCCAGCAGCTTGTGGACAGGGCCGAACACTGAAGCTTTCTTT. Looking up the rest from reference TRBV5-1 and TRBJ1-1 gives the full variable domain: KAGVTQTPRYLIKTRGQQVTLSCSPISGHRSVSWYQQTPGQGLQFLFEYFSETQRNKGNFPGRFSGRQFSNSRSEMNVSTLELGDSALYLCASSLWTGPNTEAFFGQGTRLTVV.

The chain has TRBV27 and TRBJ1-1, with a tentative D call TRBD1 (6 bases). Germline V gene sequence: CDR1 MNHEY, CDR2 SMNVEV (reference sequence). The CDR3 consists of 15 residues. V was trimmed by 2 bases and J by 1 base, leaving 11 bases between them. DNA for the CDR3: TGTGCCAGCAGTTTAGCGTTAGGGGGGAACACTGAAGCTTTCTTT. It translates to CASSLALGGNTEAFF.

The CDR3 DNA follows: TGCGCCAGCAGCCAAGAGGGCAGGGTTGGGGGCTACACCTTC. Translating gives CASSQEGRVGGYTF. The chain uses TRBV4-1 and TRBJ1-2, with D possibly TRBD1 on 5 matching bases. The V end lost 0 bases, the J end lost 8 bases, and 13 bases lay between the germline ends. This CDR3 comprises 14 residues. Germline V CDR1 and CDR2: MGHRA, YSYEKL.

J is TRBJ2-3 and V is TRBV29-1, with 9 nucleotides matching TRBD1. CDR3 length equals 15 residues. From germline, CDR1 is SQVTM and CDR2 ANQGSEA. V lost 5 bases to trimming and J lost 0 bases; unmatched junction nucleotides: 6. The CDR3: CSVTTGGTSTDTQYF. The CDR3, as DNA: TGCAGCGTTACGACAGGGGGGACTAGCACAGATACGCAGTATTTT.

The chain employs TRBV30 and TRBJ1-1; D is ambiguous. The CDR3 totals 13 residues. In germline, CDR1 is GTSNPN, CDR2 SVGIG (reference sequence). Trimming stripped 0 bases from V and 0 bases from J, with 5 bases between. CDR3 bases: TGTGCCTGGAGTGTACAGATGAACACTGAAGCTTTCTTT. This translates into CAWSVQMNTEAFF.

As DNA, the CDR3 is TGCGCCAGCAGCCCAAGGGACAGAGCCTACGAGCAGTACTTC. Protein product: CASSPRDRAYEQYF. The genes are TRBV5-1 and TRBJ2-7, with TRBD1 matching 7 bases. CDR1 and CDR2 from the germline V gene are SGHRS and YFSETQ. The CDR3 is 14 amino acids. Losses at the gene ends were 4 bases for V and 2 bases for J; bases not matched to a gene: 6. The variable domain in full, completed from reference TRBV5-1 and TRBJ2-7, reads KAGVTQTPRYLIKTRGQQVTLSCSPISGHRSVSWYQQTPGQGLQFLFEYFSETQRNKGNFPGRFSGRQFSNSRSEMNVSTLELGDSALYLCASSPRDRAYEQYFGPGTRLTVT.

The chain couples TRBV6-5 to TRBJ1-2, with 8 bases aligning to TRBD1. The V segment lost 8 bases and the J segment 7 bases; nucleotides outside the gene matches: 9. CDR1 is MNHEY and CDR2 is SVGAGI in the germline V gene. The length of the CDR3 is 13 residues. CDR3 in amino acids: CASRDRLWSGYTF. Here the CDR3 DNA reads TGTGCCAGCCGGGACAGGCTATGGAGTGGCTACACCTTC.

The chain couples TRBV11-2 to TRBJ2-3; D is unclear. V gave up 5 bases and J gave up 8 bases, with 8 bases separating them. Germline V gives CDR1 SGHAT, CDR2 FQNNGV. The CDR3 loop spans 11 amino acids. CDR3: CASSLSSTQYF. The CDR3 DNA reads as TGTGCCAGCAGCCTATCGTCTACGCAGTATTTT.

V is TRBV7-3 and J is TRBJ2-1, with 10 bases aligning to TRBD2. The CDR3 is 14 residues long. V shed 5 bases and J 8 bases; nucleotides not matched to a gene: 6. CDR1 is SGHTA and CDR2 is FQGTGA in the germline V gene. CDR3 coding DNA: TGTGCCAGCAGCGCGGGACTAGCGATGGATGAGCAGTTCTTC. It specifies CASSAGLAMDEQFF.

The rearrangement joins TRBV2 to TRBJ2-2, with a tentative D call TRBD2 (6 bases). V was cut by 5 bases and J by 0 bases, with 10 bases left in between. The CDR3 sequence is 15 residues long. CDR1 is SNHLY and CDR2 is FYNNEI in the germline V gene. The CDR3 here is CASSRGTSNTGELFF. CDR3 bases: TGTGCCAGCAGTCGGGGGACCTCGAACACCGGGGAGCTGTTTTTT.

The rearrangement links TRBV30 to TRBJ1-5, with a tentative D call TRBD1 (6 bases). V shed 0 bases and J shed 2 bases, with 11 bases lying between them. The CDR3 has 15 residues. Per the germline V gene, CDR1 is GTSNPN and CDR2 is SVGIG (reference sequence). This CDR3 is CAWSVGGKGNQPQHF. The CDR3 DNA reads TGTGCCTGGAGTGTAGGGGGTAAGGGCAATCAGCCCCAGCATTTT.

The chain uses TRBV14 and TRBJ1-6; 7 bases are a match to TRBD1. The V gene's germline CDR1 is SGHDN and CDR2 FVKESK. V lost 2 bases and J lost 6; bases outside the gene matches: 7. The CDR3 sequence is 16 residues long. DNA of the CDR3: TGTGCCAGCAGCCAATCCAGGGGGTGGAGTAATTCACCCCTCCACTTT. Translation gives CASSQSRGWSNSPLHF.

The rearrangement uses TRBV19 and TRBJ1-3; 9 positions match TRBD1. After removal of 6 bases from V and 3 bases from J, the junction contained 3 bases not matched to a gene. The CDR3 length is 14 residues. CDR1 is LNHDA and CDR2 is SQIVND in the germline V gene (reference sequence). CDR3 region: CASRRQGDGNTIYF. CDR3 DNA sequence: TGTGCCAGTAGACGACAGGGGGATGGAAACACCATATATTTT.

The gene calls are TRBV5-6 and TRBJ2-5, with 9 bases matching TRBD1. After removal of 4 bases from V and 2 bases from J, the junction contained 6 bases not matched to a gene. This CDR3 is 15 amino acids long. Germline V CDR1 and CDR2: SGHDT, YYEEEE. This chain's CDR3 is CASSTGTGLQETQYF. In nucleotides, the CDR3 is TGTGCCAGCAGCACCGGGACAGGGCTTCAAGAGACCCAGTACTTC.

The rearrangement uses TRBV30 and TRBJ1-2, with TRBD1 identical over 10 bases. The ends lost 4 bases at V and 14 bases at J; junction bases unmatched: 10. The CDR3 extends over 12 amino acids. CDR1 is GTSNPN and CDR2 is SVGIG in the germline V gene (reference sequence). The CDR3 DNA is TGTGCCTGGACCGGGACAGGGGAAGAGGAGACCTTC. Amino acid sequence: CAWTGTGEEETF.

CDR3 residues: CAISELQSSTDTQYF. CDR3 nucleotide sequence: TGTGCCATCAGTGAGTTACAATCTAGCACAGATACGCAGTATTTT. The V and J genes are TRBV10-3 and TRBJ2-3; D is unresolved. CDR1 is ENHRY, CDR2 SYGVKD, per germline. Trimming cost V 1 base and J 0 bases, with 8 bases left between them. The CDR3 length is 15 residues.

The chain has TRBV4-3 and TRBJ2-7, with 7 bases lining up with TRBD1. The V segment lost 5 bases and the J segment 3 bases; nucleotides outside the gene matches: 7. The CDR3 is 14 amino acids. CDR1 LGHNA and CDR2 YSLEER come from the germline V gene. The CDR3, as DNA: TGCGCCAGCAGCACCGGGACAGACCACTACGAGCAGTACTTC. Amino acids: CASSTGTDHYEQYF.

The chain is built from TRBV30 and TRBJ1-2, with a tentative D call TRBD1 (6 bases). V shed 2 bases and J shed 5 bases, with 12 bases lying between them. Germline assignment: CDR1 GTSNPN and CDR2 SVGIG (reference sequence). The CDR3 totals 13 residues. The CDR3 protein is CAWSPRTVYGYTF. CDR3 DNA sequence: TGTGCCTGGAGTCCCCGGACAGTTTATGGCTACACCTTC.

V and J are TRBV5-6 and TRBJ2-7, with TRBD1 matching over 7 bases. Losses at the gene ends were 3 bases for V and 5 bases for J; bases not matched to a gene: 17. The CDR3 totals 17 residues. The V gene's germline CDR1 is SGHDT and CDR2 YYEEEE. CDR3 residues: CASSSRLTTGKVDEQYF. The CDR3 coding sequence is TGTGCCAGCAGCTCACGCCTGACGACAGGGAAGGTTGACGAGCAGTACTTC. Together with reference TRBV5-6 and TRBJ2-7, the CDR3 gives the full variable domain: DAGVTQSPTHLIKTRGQQVTLRCSPKSGHDTVSWYQQALGQGPQFIFQYYEEEERQRGNFPDRFSGHQFPNYSSELNVNALLLGDSALYLCASSSRLTTGKVDEQYFGPGTRLTVT.

The chain uses TRBV30 and TRBJ2-1, with D perhaps matching TRBD2 (5 bases). The V end was cut by 0 bases, the J end by 9 bases, with 18 bases between. Germline CDR1 and CDR2: GTSNPN and SVGIG (reference sequence). CDR3 length: 15 amino acids. The CDR3 region is CAWSVLEGASSEQFF. CDR3 DNA sequence: TGTGCCTGGAGTGTACTAGAGGGAGCTTCGAGTGAGCAGTTCTTC.